The rows below give T cell receptor beta chains drawn from one sample of a study of OX40 agonist ivuxolimab in advanced cancers. Measured with immunoSEQ multiplex PCR; TCRdb has only the in-frame clones, and not every one. The table lists under 25,000 clones, around 82% of them singletons. Here the sequenced sample was CD4+ or CD8+ T cells sorted from blood, taken in a trial of the OX40 agonist ivuxolimab. The receptors were sampled from an adult with an advanced solid tumor such as melanoma, head and neck, liver or kidney cancer. The CDR3 runs from the conserved cysteine through the conserved F or W. The D gene is left open where the match is weak. A clone size is listed for some rows: how often the clone was seen (once, few, many), or a class if it is expanded.

v_call: TRBV5-5; d_call: TRBD2; clone_size: NA; j_call: TRBJ2-5; cdr3_aa: CASSFDAGVETQYF; cdr3_nt: TGTGCCAGCAGTTTTGACGCGGGGGTAGAGACCCAGTACTTC
v_call: TRBV5-5; d_call: TRBD2; clone_size: NA; j_call: TRBJ2-5; cdr3_aa: CASSLGLAGGEETQYF; cdr3_nt: TGTGCCAGCAGCTTGGGACTAGCGGGGGGCGAAGAGACCCAGTACTTC
v_call: TRBV7-9; d_call: NA; clone_size: NA; j_call: TRBJ2-2; cdr3_aa: CASRPPGLLNTGELFF; cdr3_nt: TGTGCCAGCAGACCTCCGGGACTTTTGAACACCGGGGAGCTGTTTTTT
v_call: TRBV2; d_call: NA; clone_size: NA; j_call: TRBJ2-7; cdr3_aa: CASSSAYEQYF; cdr3_nt: TGTGCCAGCAGTTCAGCCTACGAGCAGTACTTC
v_call: TRBV6-1; d_call: NA; clone_size: NA; j_call: TRBJ1-2; cdr3_aa: CASSGPETRAYGYTF; cdr3_nt: TGTGCCAGCAGCGGCCCCGAGACCCGGGCATATGGCTACACCTTC
v_call: TRBV6-5; d_call: TRBD1; clone_size: NA; j_call: TRBJ2-7; cdr3_aa: CATFRQGGYEQYF; cdr3_nt: TGTGCCACCTTCAGACAGGGTGGCTACGAGCAGTACTTC
v_call: TRBV4-3; d_call: TRBD1; clone_size: NA; j_call: TRBJ2-4; cdr3_aa: CASSHTTGESNIQYF; cdr3_nt: TGCGCCAGCAGCCATACCACAGGGGAGTCGAACATTCAGTACTTC
v_call: TRBV7-2; d_call: TRBD2; clone_size: NA; j_call: TRBJ2-5; cdr3_aa: CASSPGLHETQYF; cdr3_nt: TGTGCCAGCAGCCCGGGACTACATGAGACCCAGTACTTC
v_call: TRBV5-4; d_call: NA; clone_size: once; j_call: TRBJ2-1; cdr3_aa: CASSPIGDTEQFF; cdr3_nt: TGTGCCAGCAGCCCGATAGGGGACACTGAGCAGTTCTTC
v_call: TRBV19; d_call: NA; clone_size: NA; j_call: TRBJ2-7; cdr3_aa: CASQKEGSYEQYF; cdr3_nt: TGTGCCAGTCAGAAAGAGGGCTCCTACGAGCAGTACTTC
v_call: TRBV19; d_call: TRBD2; clone_size: NA; j_call: TRBJ2-1; cdr3_aa: CASSPRSSGGYNEQFF; cdr3_nt: TGTGCCAGTAGTCCACGATCTAGCGGGGGTTACAATGAGCAGTTCTTC
v_call: TRBV28; d_call: NA; clone_size: once; j_call: TRBJ2-7; cdr3_aa: CASRLQGLEQYF; cdr3_nt: TGTGCCAGCAGGTTACAGGGCCTCGAGCAGTACTTC
v_call: TRBV5-4; d_call: TRBD2; clone_size: few; j_call: TRBJ2-1; cdr3_aa: CASSLDRLAESSYNEQFF; cdr3_nt: TGTGCCAGCAGCTTGGACCGCCTAGCGGAAAGCTCCTACAATGAGCAGTTCTTC
v_call: TRBV5-1; d_call: NA; clone_size: few; j_call: TRBJ2-2; cdr3_aa: CASSLGHRVNTGELFF; cdr3_nt: TGCGCCAGCAGCTTGGGGCACAGGGTGAATACCGGGGAGCTGTTTTTT
v_call: TRBV7-2; d_call: TRBD1; clone_size: NA; j_call: TRBJ1-2; cdr3_aa: CASSLIRGRVNYGYTF; cdr3_nt: TGTGCCAGCAGCTTAATCAGGGGGCGTGTTAACTATGGCTACACCTTC
v_call: TRBV15; d_call: TRBD1; clone_size: NA; j_call: TRBJ1-1; cdr3_aa: CATSRGGQGVTEAFF; cdr3_nt: TGTGCCACCAGCAGGGGCGGACAGGGGGTCACTGAAGCTTTCTTT
v_call: TRBV19; d_call: TRBD1; clone_size: NA; j_call: TRBJ2-5; cdr3_aa: CASSISGARGQETQYF; cdr3_nt: TGTGCCAGTAGTATTTCAGGGGCCAGGGGGCAAGAGACCCAGTACTTC
v_call: TRBV9; d_call: NA; clone_size: NA; j_call: TRBJ1-1; cdr3_aa: CASSALGGMNTEAFF; cdr3_nt: TGTGCCAGCAGCGCCCTAGGGGGTATGAACACTGAAGCTTTCTTT
v_call: TRBV6-5; d_call: NA; clone_size: NA; j_call: TRBJ2-7; cdr3_aa: CASRLGHLYEQYF; cdr3_nt: TGTGCCAGCAGGCTAGGACATCTCTACGAGCAGTACTTC
v_call: TRBV5-1; d_call: TRBD2; clone_size: NA; j_call: TRBJ2-3; cdr3_aa: CASSLFSSGSTDTQYF; cdr3_nt: TGCGCCAGCAGCTTGTTCTCTAGCGGGAGCACAGATACGCAGTATTTT
v_call: TRBV19; d_call: NA; clone_size: NA; j_call: TRBJ1-5; cdr3_aa: CASSNRGNQPQHF; cdr3_nt: TGTGCCAGTAGCAACAGGGGCAATCAGCCCCAGCATTTT
v_call: TRBV4-1; d_call: TRBD2; clone_size: NA; j_call: TRBJ2-2; cdr3_aa: CASSATSGGLSNTGELFF; cdr3_nt: TGCGCCAGCAGCGCGACTAGCGGGGGCCTAAGTAACACCGGGGAGCTGTTTTTT
v_call: TRBV6-1; d_call: NA; clone_size: NA; j_call: TRBJ1-2; cdr3_aa: CASSEAQMAYGYTF; cdr3_nt: TGTGCCAGCAGTGAAGCACAGATGGCCTATGGCTACACCTTC
v_call: TRBV19; d_call: NA; clone_size: NA; j_call: TRBJ2-3; cdr3_aa: CASSSGAEDTQYF; cdr3_nt: TGTGCCAGTAGTAGCGGAGCGGAAGATACGCAGTATTTT
v_call: TRBV6-6; d_call: NA; clone_size: NA; j_call: TRBJ2-5; cdr3_aa: CASRGASQETQYF; cdr3_nt: TGTGCCAGCAGGGGGGCTAGCCAAGAGACCCAGTACTTC
v_call: TRBV4-1; d_call: TRBD2; clone_size: NA; j_call: TRBJ2-3; cdr3_aa: CASSQGAGANTQYF; cdr3_nt: TGCGCCAGCAGCCAAGGAGCGGGGGCTAATACGCAGTATTTT
v_call: TRBV7-2; d_call: TRBD2; clone_size: NA; j_call: TRBJ2-5; cdr3_aa: CATGGPWETQYF; cdr3_nt: TGTGCCACGGGGGGGCCTTGGGAGACCCAGTACTTC
v_call: TRBV7-8; d_call: TRBD2; clone_size: NA; j_call: TRBJ2-5; cdr3_aa: CASRHKREPGAQETQYF; cdr3_nt: TGTGCCAGCAGACACAAGCGGGAGCCGGGAGCCCAAGAGACCCAGTACTTC
v_call: TRBV14; d_call: TRBD1; clone_size: few; j_call: TRBJ1-5; cdr3_aa: CATSRDRGNQPQHF; cdr3_nt: TGTGCCACCTCCCGGGACAGGGGCAATCAGCCCCAGCATTTT
v_call: TRBV11-2; d_call: NA; clone_size: NA; j_call: TRBJ1-3; cdr3_aa: CASSLYLGSGNTIYF; cdr3_nt: TGTGCCAGCAGCCTGTACCTGGGGTCGGGAAACACCATATATTTT
v_call: TRBV19; d_call: NA; clone_size: NA; j_call: TRBJ1-2; cdr3_aa: CASSIILAGLDYGYTF; cdr3_nt: TGTGCCAGTAGTATTATCCTCGCAGGGCTAGACTATGGCTACACCTTC
v_call: TRBV18; d_call: TRBD2; clone_size: NA; j_call: TRBJ2-7; cdr3_aa: CASSPAGGAYEQYF; cdr3_nt: TGTGCCAGCTCACCAGCTGGGGGGGCCTACGAGCAGTACTTC
v_call: TRBV7-9; d_call: NA; clone_size: NA; j_call: TRBJ2-2; cdr3_aa: CASSLVRNTGELFF; cdr3_nt: TGTGCCAGCAGCCTAGTGAGAAACACCGGGGAGCTGTTTTTT
v_call: TRBV9; d_call: NA; clone_size: NA; j_call: TRBJ1-1; cdr3_aa: CASSVGLITGRNTEAFF; cdr3_nt: TGTGCCAGCAGCGTAGGGTTGATCACAGGCAGAAACACTGAAGCTTTCTTT
v_call: TRBV6-4; d_call: NA; clone_size: NA; j_call: TRBJ2-1; cdr3_aa: CASSDSRDGVGNEQFF; cdr3_nt: TGTGCCAGCAGTGACTCGAGGGATGGGGTAGGCAATGAGCAGTTCTTC
v_call: TRBV9; d_call: NA; clone_size: NA; j_call: TRBJ2-5; cdr3_aa: CASSGISQETQYF; cdr3_nt: TGTGCCAGCAGCGGGATAAGTCAAGAGACCCAGTACTTC
v_call: TRBV6-5; d_call: TRBD2; clone_size: NA; j_call: TRBJ2-1; cdr3_aa: CASSKGTSEYNEQFF; cdr3_nt: TGTGCCAGCAGTAAAGGGACTAGCGAGTACAATGAGCAGTTCTTC
v_call: TRBV5-1; d_call: TRBD2; clone_size: NA; j_call: TRBJ2-5; cdr3_aa: CASSPLPGGAQYF; cdr3_nt: TGCGCCAGCAGCCCCCTGCCGGGGGGGGCCCAGTACTTC
v_call: TRBV2; d_call: NA; clone_size: NA; j_call: TRBJ1-6; cdr3_aa: CASSEWETYNSPLHF; cdr3_nt: TGTGCCAGCAGTGAATGGGAGACCTATAATTCACCCCTCCACTTT
v_call: TRBV5-8; d_call: TRBD2; clone_size: NA; j_call: TRBJ2-1; cdr3_aa: CASSPTLGTSGAYNEQFF; cdr3_nt: TGTGCCAGCAGCCCGACGTTAGGGACTAGCGGGGCCTACAATGAGCAGTTCTTC
v_call: TRBV5-1; d_call: NA; clone_size: few; j_call: TRBJ2-7; cdr3_aa: CASSLVGAVSYEQYF; cdr3_nt: TGCGCCAGCAGCTTGGTTGGCGCGGTCTCCTACGAGCAGTACTTC
v_call: TRBV14; d_call: NA; clone_size: NA; j_call: TRBJ1-1; cdr3_aa: CASSLSMNTEAFF; cdr3_nt: TGTGCCAGCAGCCTTTCGATGAACACTGAAGCTTTCTTT
v_call: TRBV5-1; d_call: NA; clone_size: once; j_call: TRBJ1-4; cdr3_aa: CASSLWTATEKLFF; cdr3_nt: TGCGCCAGCAGCTTGTGGACGGCTACTGAAAAACTGTTTTTT
v_call: TRBV2; d_call: TRBD1; clone_size: NA; j_call: TRBJ2-7; cdr3_aa: CASMGPRDRPLSEQYF; cdr3_nt: TGTGCCAGCATGGGGCCCCGGGACAGGCCGTTGAGCGAGCAGTACTTC
v_call: TRBV28; d_call: TRBD1; clone_size: NA; j_call: TRBJ2-2; cdr3_aa: CASRTGTANTGELFF; cdr3_nt: TGTGCCAGCAGAACCGGGACAGCGAACACCGGGGAGCTGTTTTTT
v_call: TRBV7-9; d_call: TRBD1; clone_size: NA; j_call: TRBJ2-2; cdr3_aa: CASSEWDREAGELFF; cdr3_nt: TGTGCCAGCAGCGAATGGGACAGGGAAGCCGGGGAGCTGTTTTTT
v_call: TRBV9; d_call: TRBD2; clone_size: NA; j_call: TRBJ2-2; cdr3_aa: CASSRSSGRAGTGELFF; cdr3_nt: TGTGCCAGCAGCCGTTCTAGCGGGAGGGCCGGAACCGGGGAGCTGTTTTTT
v_call: TRBV6-5; d_call: TRBD1; clone_size: few; j_call: TRBJ2-1; cdr3_aa: CASRVTGTGNEQFF; cdr3_nt: TGTGCCAGCAGAGTTACGGGGACAGGCAATGAGCAGTTCTTC
v_call: TRBV7-2; d_call: NA; clone_size: NA; j_call: TRBJ2-7; cdr3_aa: CASSPTFYEQYF; cdr3_nt: TGTGCCAGCAGCCCCACTTTCTACGAGCAGTACTTC
v_call: TRBV18; d_call: NA; clone_size: NA; j_call: TRBJ2-3; cdr3_aa: CASSRAERADTQYF; cdr3_nt: TGTGCCAGCTCACGGGCCGAGAGGGCAGATACGCAGTATTTT
v_call: TRBV4-1; d_call: TRBD2; clone_size: NA; j_call: TRBJ2-3; cdr3_aa: CASSPTSGSPYF; cdr3_nt: TGCGCCAGCAGCCCGACTAGCGGGAGCCCGTATTTT
v_call: TRBV9; d_call: NA; clone_size: NA; j_call: TRBJ2-4; cdr3_aa: CASSVGGSASSKNIQYF; cdr3_nt: TGTGCCAGCAGCGTAGGAGGATCAGCTAGCTCCAAAAACATTCAGTACTTC
v_call: TRBV6-1; d_call: NA; clone_size: NA; j_call: TRBJ1-3; cdr3_aa: CASSEALAGPNTIYF; cdr3_nt: TGTGCCAGCAGTGAAGCGCTTGCAGGGCCAAACACCATATATTTT
v_call: TRBV7-2; d_call: NA; clone_size: NA; j_call: TRBJ2-1; cdr3_aa: CASSLGLTSYNEQFF; cdr3_nt: TGTGCCAGCAGCTTAGGACTGACCTCCTACAATGAGCAGTTCTTC
v_call: TRBV7-6; d_call: NA; clone_size: NA; j_call: TRBJ2-5; cdr3_aa: CASSPGGGLQETQYF; cdr3_nt: TGTGCCAGCAGCCCAGGGGGGGGCCTCCAAGAGACCCAGTACTTC
v_call: TRBV4-2; d_call: NA; clone_size: NA; j_call: TRBJ1-3; cdr3_aa: CASSQGVRAASYYSGNTIYF; cdr3_nt: TGTGCCAGCAGCCAAGGAGTCCGGGCGGCATCTTACTACTCTGGAAACACCATATATTTT
v_call: TRBV7-2; d_call: TRBD1; clone_size: NA; j_call: TRBJ1-5; cdr3_aa: CASSLGETGVSNQPQHF; cdr3_nt: TGTGCCAGCAGCTTAGGAGAGACAGGGGTAAGCAATCAGCCCCAGCATTTT
v_call: TRBV18; d_call: NA; clone_size: NA; j_call: TRBJ1-4; cdr3_aa: CASSPGSANEKLFF; cdr3_nt: TGTGCCAGCTCACCAGGCTCAGCTAATGAAAAACTGTTTTTT
v_call: TRBV2; d_call: NA; clone_size: few; j_call: TRBJ2-1; cdr3_aa: CASSRLGHNEQFF; cdr3_nt: TGTGCCAGCAGTAGACTGGGTCACAATGAGCAGTTCTTC